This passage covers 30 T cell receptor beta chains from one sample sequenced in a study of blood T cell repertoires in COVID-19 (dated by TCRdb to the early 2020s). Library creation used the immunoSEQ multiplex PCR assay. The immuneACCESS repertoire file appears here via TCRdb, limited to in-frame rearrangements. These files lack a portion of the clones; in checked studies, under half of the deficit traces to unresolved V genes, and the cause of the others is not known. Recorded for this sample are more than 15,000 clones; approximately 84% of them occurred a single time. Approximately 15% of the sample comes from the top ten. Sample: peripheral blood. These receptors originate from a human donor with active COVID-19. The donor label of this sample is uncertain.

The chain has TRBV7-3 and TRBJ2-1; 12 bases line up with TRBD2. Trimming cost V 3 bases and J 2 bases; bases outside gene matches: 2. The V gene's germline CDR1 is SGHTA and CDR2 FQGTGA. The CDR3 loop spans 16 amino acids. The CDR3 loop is CASSFGLAGTYNEQFF. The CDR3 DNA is TGTGCCAGCAGCTTTGGACTAGCGGGGACCTACAATGAGCAGTTCTTC.

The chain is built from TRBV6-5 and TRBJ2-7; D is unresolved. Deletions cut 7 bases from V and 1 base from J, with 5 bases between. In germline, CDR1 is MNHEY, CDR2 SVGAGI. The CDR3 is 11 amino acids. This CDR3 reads CASTLSYEQYF. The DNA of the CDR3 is TGTGCCAGCACCCTATCCTACGAGCAGTACTTC.

Here the CDR3 DNA reads TGTGCCAGCAGTTACGGCGGGCAGACCTACGAGCAGTACTTC. This codes for CASSYGGQTYEQYF. The chain couples TRBV6-5 to TRBJ2-7; a weak D match, TRBD2 (5 bases). Per the germline V gene, CDR1 is MNHEY and CDR2 is SVGAGI. CDR3 size: 14 residues. Trimming left V 2 bases short and J 2 bases short, with 10 bases between.

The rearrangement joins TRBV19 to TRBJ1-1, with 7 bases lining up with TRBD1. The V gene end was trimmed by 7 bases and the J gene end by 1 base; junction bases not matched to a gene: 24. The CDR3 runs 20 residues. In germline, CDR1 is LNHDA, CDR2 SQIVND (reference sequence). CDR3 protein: CASTFPGTGTDRIRNTEAFF. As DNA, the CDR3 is TGTGCCAGTACCTTCCCGGGGACCGGGACAGACAGAATAAGGAACACTGAAGCTTTCTTT.

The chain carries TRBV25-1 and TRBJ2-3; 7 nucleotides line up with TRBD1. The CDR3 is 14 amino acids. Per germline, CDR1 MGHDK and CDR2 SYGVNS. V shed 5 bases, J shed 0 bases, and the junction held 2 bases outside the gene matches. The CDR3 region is CASSLTGSTDTQYF. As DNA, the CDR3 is TGTGCCAGCAGTTTGACAGGGAGCACAGATACGCAGTATTTT.

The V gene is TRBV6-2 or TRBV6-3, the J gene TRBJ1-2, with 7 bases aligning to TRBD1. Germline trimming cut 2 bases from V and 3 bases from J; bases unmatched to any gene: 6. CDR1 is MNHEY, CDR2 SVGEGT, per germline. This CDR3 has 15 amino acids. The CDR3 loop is CASSYGDRRHYGYTF. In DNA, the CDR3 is TGTGCCAGCAGTTACGGGGACAGAAGGCACTATGGCTACACCTTC.

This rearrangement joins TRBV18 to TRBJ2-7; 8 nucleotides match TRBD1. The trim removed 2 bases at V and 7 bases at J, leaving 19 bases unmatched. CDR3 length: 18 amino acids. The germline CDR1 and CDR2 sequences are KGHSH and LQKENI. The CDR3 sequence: CASSPGSAGTGGTGEQYF. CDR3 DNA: TGTGCCAGCTCACCAGGTTCCGCGGGGACAGGCGGCACGGGGGAGCAGTACTTC. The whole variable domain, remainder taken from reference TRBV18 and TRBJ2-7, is NAGVMQNPRHLVRRRGQEARLRCSPMKGHSHVYWYRQLPEEGLKFMVYLQKENIIDESGMPKERFSAEFPKEGPSILRIQQVVRGDSAAYFCASSPGSAGTGGTGEQYFGPGTRLTVT.

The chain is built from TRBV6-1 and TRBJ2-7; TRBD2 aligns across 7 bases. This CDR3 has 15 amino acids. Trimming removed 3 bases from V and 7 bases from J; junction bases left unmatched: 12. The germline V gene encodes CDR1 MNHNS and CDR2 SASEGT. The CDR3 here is CASSESSRGFSEQYF. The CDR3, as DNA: TGTGCCAGCAGTGAGTCTTCGCGGGGGTTTTCGGAGCAGTACTTC.

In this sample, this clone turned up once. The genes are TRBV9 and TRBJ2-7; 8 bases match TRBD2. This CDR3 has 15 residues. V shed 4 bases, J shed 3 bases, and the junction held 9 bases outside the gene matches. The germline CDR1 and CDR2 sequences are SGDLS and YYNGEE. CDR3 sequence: CASSPLAGGLYEQYF. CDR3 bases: TGTGCCAGCAGCCCTCTGGCGGGGGGACTCTACGAGCAGTACTTC.

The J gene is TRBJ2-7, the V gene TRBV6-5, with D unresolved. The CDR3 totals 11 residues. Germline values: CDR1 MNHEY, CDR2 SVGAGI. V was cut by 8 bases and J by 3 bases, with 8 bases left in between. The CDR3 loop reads CASLFNYEQYF. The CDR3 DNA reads TGTGCCAGCCTATTCAACTACGAGCAGTACTTC.

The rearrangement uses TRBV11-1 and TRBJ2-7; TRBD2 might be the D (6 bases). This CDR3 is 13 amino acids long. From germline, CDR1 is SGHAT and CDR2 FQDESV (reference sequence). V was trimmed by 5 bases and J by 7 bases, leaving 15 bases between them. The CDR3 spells CASSRDGAGEQYF. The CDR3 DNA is TGTGCCAGCAGCCGGGATGGGGCGGGGGAGCAGTACTTC. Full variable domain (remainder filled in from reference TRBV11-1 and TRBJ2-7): EAEVAQSPRYKITEKSQAVAFWCDPISGHATLYWYRQILGQGPELLVQFQDESVVDDSQLPKDRFSAERLKGVDSTLKIQPAELGDSAMYLCASSRDGAGEQYFGPGTRLTVT.

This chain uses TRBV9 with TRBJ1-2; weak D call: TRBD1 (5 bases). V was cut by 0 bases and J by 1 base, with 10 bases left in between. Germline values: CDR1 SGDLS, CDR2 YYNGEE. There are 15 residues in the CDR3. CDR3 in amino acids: CASSVAGRDNYGYTF. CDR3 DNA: TGTGCCAGCAGCGTAGCTGGCAGGGATAACTATGGCTACACCTTC.

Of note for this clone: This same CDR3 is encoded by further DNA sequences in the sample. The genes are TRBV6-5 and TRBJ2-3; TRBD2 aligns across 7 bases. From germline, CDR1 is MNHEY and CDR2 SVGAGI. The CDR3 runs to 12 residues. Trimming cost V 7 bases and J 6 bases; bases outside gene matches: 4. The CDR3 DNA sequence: TGTGCCAGCACCGGGCGGGGGGATACGCAGTATTTT. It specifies CASTGRGDTQYF.

The CDR3 region is CASSARQGFNTEAFF. The CDR3 DNA sequence: TGTGCCAGTAGTGCCAGACAGGGGTTTAACACTGAAGCTTTCTTT. The gene calls are TRBV19 and TRBJ1-1, with 8 bases that match TRBD1. This CDR3 has 15 residues. V dropped 5 bases and J dropped 2; count of bases not matched to a gene: 7. Germline CDR1 reads LNHDA; CDR2 reads SQIVND (reference sequence).

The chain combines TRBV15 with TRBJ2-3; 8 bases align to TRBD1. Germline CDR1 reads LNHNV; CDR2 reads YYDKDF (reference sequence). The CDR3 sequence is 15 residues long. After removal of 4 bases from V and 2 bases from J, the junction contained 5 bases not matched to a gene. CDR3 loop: CATSTDRGFTDTQYF. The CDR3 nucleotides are TGTGCCACCAGCACTGACAGGGGATTCACAGATACGCAGTATTTT.

CDR3 amino acids: CASSFPGTDFYEQYF. The CDR3 DNA follows: TGTGCCAGCAGCTTTCCCGGGACAGACTTCTACGAGCAGTACTTC. This chain links TRBV3-1 (or the pseudogene TRBV3-2) with TRBJ2-7; 7 bases are shared with TRBD1. The CDR3 contains 15 residues. Germline-derived CDR1 and CDR2 are LGHDT and YNNKEL (reference sequence). V dropped 5 bases and J dropped 3; count of bases not matched to a gene: 10.

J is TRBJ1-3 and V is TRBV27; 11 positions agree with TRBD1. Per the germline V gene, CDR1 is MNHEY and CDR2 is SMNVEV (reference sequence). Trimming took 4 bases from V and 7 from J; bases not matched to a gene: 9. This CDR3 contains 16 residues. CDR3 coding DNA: TGTGCCAGCAGTTCCGGGGGGACAGGGGGAGGGAACACCATATATTTT. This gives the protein CASSSGGTGGGNTIYF.

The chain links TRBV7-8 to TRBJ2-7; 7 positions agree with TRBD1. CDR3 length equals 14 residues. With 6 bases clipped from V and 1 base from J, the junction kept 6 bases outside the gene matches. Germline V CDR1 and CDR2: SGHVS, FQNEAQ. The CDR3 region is CASSRGTASYEQYF. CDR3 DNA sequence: TGTGCCAGCAGTAGAGGGACAGCATCCTACGAGCAGTACTTC.

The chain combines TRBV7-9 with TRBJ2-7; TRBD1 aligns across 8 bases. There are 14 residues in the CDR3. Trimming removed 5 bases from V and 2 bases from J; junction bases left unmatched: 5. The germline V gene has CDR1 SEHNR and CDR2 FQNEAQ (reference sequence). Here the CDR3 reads CASSAGQGPYEQYF. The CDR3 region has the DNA TGTGCCAGCAGCGCCGGACAGGGACCCTACGAGCAGTACTTC.

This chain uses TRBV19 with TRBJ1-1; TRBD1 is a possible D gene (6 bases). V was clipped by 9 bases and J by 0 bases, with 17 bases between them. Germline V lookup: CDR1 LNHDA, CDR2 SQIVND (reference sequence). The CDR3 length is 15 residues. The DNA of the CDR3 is TGTGCCAGCCGGCGGACAGAAAATATGAACACTGAAGCTTTCTTT. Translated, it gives CASRRTENMNTEAFF.

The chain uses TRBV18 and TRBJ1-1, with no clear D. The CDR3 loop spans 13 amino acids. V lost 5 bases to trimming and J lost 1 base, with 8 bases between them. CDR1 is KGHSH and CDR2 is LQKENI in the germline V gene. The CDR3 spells CASSTEPNTEAFF. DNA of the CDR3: TGTGCCAGCTCAACGGAGCCGAACACTGAAGCTTTCTTT. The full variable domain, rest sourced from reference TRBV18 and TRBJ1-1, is NAGVMQNPRHLVRRRGQEARLRCSPMKGHSHVYWYRQLPEEGLKFMVYLQKENIIDESGMPKERFSAEFPKEGPSILRIQQVVRGDSAAYFCASSTEPNTEAFFGQGTRLTVV.

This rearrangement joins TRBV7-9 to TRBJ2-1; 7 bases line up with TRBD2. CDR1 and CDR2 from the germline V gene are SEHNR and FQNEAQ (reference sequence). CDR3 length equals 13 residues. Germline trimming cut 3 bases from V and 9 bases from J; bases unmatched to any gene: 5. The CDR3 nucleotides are TGTGCCAGCAGCTTGAGAGCGGGGAGTGAGCAGTTCTTC. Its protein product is CASSLRAGSEQFF.

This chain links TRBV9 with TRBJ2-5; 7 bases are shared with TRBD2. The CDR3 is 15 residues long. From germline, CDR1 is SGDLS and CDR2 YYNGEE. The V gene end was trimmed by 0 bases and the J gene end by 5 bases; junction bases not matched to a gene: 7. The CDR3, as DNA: TGTGCCAGCAGCGTAGACTCAGGGCGGGGGGAGACCCAGTACTTC. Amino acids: CASSVDSGRGETQYF. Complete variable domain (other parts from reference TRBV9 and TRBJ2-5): DSGVTQTPKHLITATGQRVTLRCSPRSGDLSVYWYQQSLDQGLQFLIQYYNGEERAKGNILERFSAQQFPDLHSELNLSSLELGDSALYFCASSVDSGRGETQYFGPGTRLLVL.

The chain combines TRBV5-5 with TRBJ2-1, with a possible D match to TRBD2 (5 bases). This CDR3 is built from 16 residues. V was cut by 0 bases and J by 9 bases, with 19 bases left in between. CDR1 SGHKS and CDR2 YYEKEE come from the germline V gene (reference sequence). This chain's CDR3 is CASSLGLLPTIGEQFF. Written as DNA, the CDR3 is TGTGCCAGCAGCTTGGGACTACTCCCCACAATAGGTGAGCAGTTCTTC.

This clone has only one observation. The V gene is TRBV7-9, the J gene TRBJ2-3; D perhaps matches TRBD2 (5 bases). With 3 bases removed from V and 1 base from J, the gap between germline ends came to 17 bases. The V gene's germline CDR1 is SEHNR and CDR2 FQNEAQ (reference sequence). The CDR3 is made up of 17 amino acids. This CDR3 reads CASSLDLGVLGTDTQYF. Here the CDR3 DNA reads TGTGCCAGCAGCTTGGACTTAGGTGTCTTGGGCACAGATACGCAGTATTTT.

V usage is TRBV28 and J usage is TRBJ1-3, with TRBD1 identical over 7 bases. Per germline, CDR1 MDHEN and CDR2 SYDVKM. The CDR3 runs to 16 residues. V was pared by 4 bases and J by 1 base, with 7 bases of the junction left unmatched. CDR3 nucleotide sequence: TGTGCCAGCAGTTCGACAGGGTTTAGATCTGGAAACACCATATATTTT. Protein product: CASSSTGFRSGNTIYF. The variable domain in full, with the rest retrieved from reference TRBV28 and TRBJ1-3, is DVKVTQSSRYLVKRTGEKVFLECVQDMDHENMFWYRQDPGLGLRLIYFSYDVKMKEKGDIPEGYSVSREKKERFSLILESASTNQTSMYLCASSSTGFRSGNTIYFGEGSWLTVV.

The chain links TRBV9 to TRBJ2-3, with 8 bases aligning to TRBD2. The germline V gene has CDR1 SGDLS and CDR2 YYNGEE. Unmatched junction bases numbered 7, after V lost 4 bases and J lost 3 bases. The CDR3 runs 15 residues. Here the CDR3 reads CASSPRIAGTDTQYF. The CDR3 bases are TGTGCCAGCAGCCCCCGGATAGCGGGGACAGATACGCAGTATTTT.

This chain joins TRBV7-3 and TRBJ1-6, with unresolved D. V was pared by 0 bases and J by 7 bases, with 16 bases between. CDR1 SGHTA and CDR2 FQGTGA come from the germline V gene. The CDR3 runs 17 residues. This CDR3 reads CASSLTGRPDFNSPLHF. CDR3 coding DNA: TGTGCCAGCAGCTTAACGGGCCGACCCGATTTCAATTCACCCCTCCACTTT.

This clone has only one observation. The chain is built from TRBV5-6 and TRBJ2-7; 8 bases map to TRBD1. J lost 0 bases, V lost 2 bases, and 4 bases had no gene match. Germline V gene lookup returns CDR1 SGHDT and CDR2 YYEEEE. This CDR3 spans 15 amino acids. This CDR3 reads CASSLQGVTSYEQYF. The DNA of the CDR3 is TGTGCCAGCAGCTTACAGGGGGTTACCTCCTACGAGCAGTACTTC. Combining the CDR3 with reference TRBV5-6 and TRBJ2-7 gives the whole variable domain DAGVTQSPTHLIKTRGQQVTLRCSPKSGHDTVSWYQQALGQGPQFIFQYYEEEERQRGNFPDRFSGHQFPNYSSELNVNALLLGDSALYLCASSLQGVTSYEQYFGPGTRLTVT.

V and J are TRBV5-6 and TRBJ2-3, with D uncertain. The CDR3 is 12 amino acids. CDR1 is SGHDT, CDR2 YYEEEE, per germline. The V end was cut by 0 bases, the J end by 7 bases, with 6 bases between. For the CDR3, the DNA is TGTGCCAGCAGCTTGGACATCCATACGCAGTATTTT. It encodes CASSLDIHTQYF.